The sequence of this TCR beta chain was determined in a study of blood T cell repertoires in COVID-19. Trimming stripped 1 base from V and 5 bases from J, with 14 bases between. This CDR3 comprises 15 residues. The germline V gene encodes CDR1 MNHEY and CDR2 SMNVEV (reference sequence). Here immunoSEQ multiplex PCR was the method, and the copy in TCRdb shows in-frame clones only, minus some. The table has hundreds of thousands of clones, 70% to 90% seen once. This clone appeared once. The receptor was derived from a woman aged 30 to 39 with COVID-19, enrolled during active disease. The J gene is TRBJ1-2, the V gene TRBV27, with a weak D call TRBD1 (6 bases). The sample consisted of peripheral blood. Here the CDR3 reads CASSLYIGTSYGYTF. CDR3 in DNA: TGTGCCAGCAGTTTATACATCGGGACATCTTATGGCTACACCTTC.